This record covers a single T cell receptor (beta chain). What it binds is unknown. The CDR3 end is not reached by the read, which stops 3 residues before it; the germline J gene fills it in. TCR beta CDR3 amplified by multiplex PCR from about 1200 ng genomic DNA. Produced via immunoSEQ multiplex PCR; TCRdb's table is partial and in-frame only. This repertoire includes about 32,000 clones. This sample is drawn from a study of T cells in women clearing cervical HPV infection. J gave up 8 bases and V 6 bases, and 11 bases lay outside the gene matches. CDR1 and CDR2 from the germline V gene are MNHEY and SVGEGT. This CDR3 has 15 residues. Findings of the study overall: It is unknown whether associations predate infection; no effector/memory or HPV-specific sorting. Cases and controls were distinguished at AUC roughly 0.83 by richness and V genes.

The source material was blood buffy coat. This chain links TRBV6-2 or TRBV6-3 with TRBJ2-1, with 9 positions matching TRBD2. The source of this sequence is a woman between 18 and 69 years old with a cervical HPV16 infection that either progressed to CIN3+ or cleared (not recorded which). The CDR3 here is CASSQLAGSSDEQFF. The covered CDR3 bases are TGTGCCAGCAGCCAACTAGCGGGCTCTTCGGATGAG.